Listed below are T cell receptor beta chains from one sample, sequenced in a study of T cells of healthy individuals. TCRdb passed the 5' RACE reads through MiXCR, listing each CDR3 protein once. The sample carries about 96,000 distinct CDR3 sequences, 17% recorded once. All receptors derive from a human donor in good health. The CDR3 runs from the conserved cysteine through the conserved F or W. D genes are given only for firm matches. Clone sizes are given selectively: once, few, many, or a class where the clone is expanded.

>TRBD1|TRBV6-5|TRBJ2-5|few
CASSLAGQGETQYF
TGTGCCAGCAGTCTGGCAGGACAGGGAGAGACCCAGTACTTC
>TRBD1|TRBV10-3|TRBJ1-5|few
CAISEGGRGYNQPQHF
TGTGCCATCAGTGAGGGTGGCAGGGGGTACAATCAGCCCCAGCATTTT
>.|TRBV6-5|TRBJ1-6|.
CASRGVTGGNSPLHF
TGTGCCAGCAGGGGAGTGACAGGCGGTAATTCACCCCTCCACTTT
>TRBD2|TRBV20-1|TRBJ2-7|many
CSARRPSGTYEQYF
TGCAGTGCTAGGAGGCCTAGCGGAACCTACGAGCAGTACTTC
>.|TRBV19|TRBJ2-7|many
CASSPGRGEGYEQYF
TGTGCCAGTAGCCCGGGACGGGGCGAGGGCTACGAGCAGTACTTC
>TRBD2|TRBV7-9|TRBJ2-3|.
CASNHMTSDTDTQYF
TGTGCCAGCAACCACATGACTAGCGACACAGATACGCAGTATTTT
>TRBD1|TRBV6-2/TRBV6-3|TRBJ2-7|few
CASSYSSSGGREQYF
TGTGCCAGCAGTTACTCCTCCTCAGGGGGCCGCGAGCAGTACTTC
>.|TRBV6-5|TRBJ1-1|few
CASSRRGLGFEAFF
TGTGCCAGCAGTCGCAGGGGTCTGGGGTTTGAAGCTTTCTTT
>TRBD2|TRBV27|TRBJ2-7|.
CASSSPGEGVSNEQYF
TGTGCCAGCAGTTCCCCGGGGGAGGGAGTATCCAACGAGCAGTACTTC
>.|TRBV18|TRBJ2-7|.
CASSPQGDEQYF
TGTGCCAGCTCACCACAAGGAGACGAGCAGTACTTC
>TRBD1|TRBV28|TRBJ1-1|many
CASRETGRPEAFF
TGTGCCAGCAGGGAGACAGGGAGGCCTGAAGCTTTCTTT
>.|TRBV4-2|TRBJ2-7|few
CASSQVFGRGSYEQYF
TGTGCCAGCAGCCAAGTGTTCGGAAGGGGTAGTTACGAGCAGTACTTC
>.|TRBV5-1|TRBJ1-1|.
CASSPTGSRNTEAFF
TGCGCCAGCAGCCCCACGGGGAGCCGGAACACTGAAGCTTTCTTT
>.|TRBV2|TRBJ1-5|many
CASAPRGARGNQPQHF
TGTGCCAGCGCCCCCCGGGGGGCTAGAGGCAATCAGCCCCAGCATTTT
>.|TRBV29-1|TRBJ2-7|many
CSVETGHTYEQYF
TGCAGCGTTGAGACAGGACATACCTACGAGCAGTACTTC
>TRBD1|TRBV28|TRBJ1-4|.
CASSPPGQGGEKLFF
TGTGCCAGCAGTCCACCGGGACAGGGGGGCGAAAAACTGTTTTTT
>.|TRBV20-1|TRBJ2-5|.
CSAREDGQETQYF
TGCAGTGCTAGAGAGGACGGCCAAGAGACCCAGTACTTC
>.|TRBV28|TRBJ2-7|.
CASSFPSAYSYEQYF
TGTGCCAGCAGTTTTCCTAGCGCCTACTCCTACGAGCAGTACTTC
>.|TRBV12-3/TRBV12-4|TRBJ2-4|few
CASRKEGGKNIQYF
TGTGCCAGCAGAAAGGAGGGAGGCAAAAACATTCAGTACTTC
>.|TRBV6-5|TRBJ2-2|.
CASSRGPGELFF
TGTGCCAGCTCGCGGGGTCCCGGGGAGCTGTTTTTT
>.|TRBV29-1|TRBJ1-1|medium-sized
CSVGSGANTEAFF
TGCAGCGTTGGGTCTGGGGCGAACACTGAAGCTTTCTTT